This entry lists 25 T cell receptor beta chains sequenced from one sample in a study of CD8+ T cells in alopecia areata. In each case, RNA was isolated and then reverse transcribed into cDNA as the sequencing template. Profiling relied on immunoSEQ multiplex PCR, and the TCRdb table lists in-frame clones only, not all of them. There are around 120,000 clones in the sample; about half occur only once, and roughly 0.5% lies in the top ten. Indicated treatment: oral pan-JAK inhibitor, 5-10 mg twice daily. The source was CD4+ T cells sorted from blood, collected at week 4, from a patient treated with tofacitinib. The receptors shown here come from a human donor with alopecia areata.

The chain uses TRBV5-4 and TRBJ2-3; maybe TRBD1 (5 bases). This CDR3 has 14 amino acids. CDR1 is SGHNT and CDR2 is YYREEE in the germline V gene (reference sequence). V was shortened by 4 bases and J by 2 bases, with 11 bases between the two germline ends. The DNA of the CDR3 is TGTGCCAGCAGCCCGACCAGGGACACAGATACGCAGTATTTT. As protein: CASSPTRDTDTQYF.

The J gene is TRBJ2-3, the V gene TRBV30; 10 positions agree with TRBD1. This CDR3 is 15 amino acids long. The junction had 7 bases not matched to a gene; V was cut back by 1 base and J by 6 bases. Germline V gene data show CDR1 as GTSNPN and CDR2 as SVGIG (reference sequence). The CDR3 loop is CAWSAGTGVSDTQYF. The CDR3 nucleotides are TGTGCCTGGAGTGCCGGGACAGGGGTATCGGATACGCAGTATTTT.

The chain links TRBV15 to TRBJ1-1; D might be TRBD1 (5 bases). The V gene lost 6 bases and the J gene lost 3 bases, with 5 bases spanning the gap. CDR3 length equals 11 residues. CDR1 is LNHNV, CDR2 YYDKDF, per germline (reference sequence). CDR3 residues: CATRGDTEAFF. In nucleotides, the CDR3 is TGTGCCACCAGGGGGGACACTGAAGCTTTCTTT.

The chain combines TRBV7-9 with TRBJ1-5; no clear D gene. Trimming took off 5 bases at V and 4 bases at J, with 6 bases between the two ends. The V gene's germline CDR1 is SEHNR and CDR2 FQNEAQ (reference sequence). The CDR3 is made up of 12 amino acids. The CDR3 loop reads CASSLGNQPQHF. The CDR3 DNA is TGTGCCAGCAGCCTAGGGAATCAGCCCCAGCATTTT.

The rearrangement links TRBV30 to TRBJ2-2, with D unresolved. The ends were cut back, 0 bases at V and 2 bases at J, with 7 bases in the middle. The CDR3 totals 14 residues. The germline gives CDR1 GTSNPN, CDR2 SVGIG (reference sequence). The CDR3 DNA is TGTGCCTGGAGTGTACTACTTAACACCGGGGAGCTGTTTTTT. This encodes CAWSVLLNTGELFF.

This clone came up a few times. V is TRBV19 and J is TRBJ2-6; D not resolved. With 9 bases removed from V and 4 bases from J, the gap between germline ends came to 13 bases. The CDR3 is made up of 14 amino acids. Germline V gene data show CDR1 as LNHDA and CDR2 as SQIVND (reference sequence). The CDR3 DNA is TGTGCCAGCCTTCGCAGCGCCGGGGCCAACGTCCTGACTTTC. This translates into CASLRSAGANVLTF.

This clone was picked up a small number of times. The chain carries TRBV29-1 and TRBJ2-5; TRBD1 might be the D (5 bases). CDR3 size: 13 residues. The V gene lost 5 bases and the J gene lost 2 bases, with 12 bases spanning the gap. CDR1 SQVTM and CDR2 ANQGSEA come from the germline V gene. The DNA for the CDR3 is TGCAGCGTTAAGGGCAGGGTACAAGAGACCCAGTACTTC. This encodes CSVKGRVQETQYF. Drawing the rest from reference TRBV29-1 and TRBJ2-5, the complete variable domain is SAVISQKPSRDICQRGTSLTIQCQVDSQVTMMFWYRQQPGQSLTLIATANQGSEATYESGFVIDKFPISRPNLTFSTLTVSNMSPEDSSIYLCSVKGRVQETQYFGPGTRLLVL.

This chain connects TRBV10-3 to TRBJ2-1; 11 positions match TRBD2. The junction had 18 bases not matched to a gene; V was cut back by 4 bases and J by 7 bases. Germline V gene data show CDR1 as ENHRY and CDR2 as SYGVKD. The CDR3 covers 19 residues. CDR3 nucleotides: TGTGCCATCAGTGTGGCCCCCGGGAGTACTAGCGGGAGTGGTAATGAGCAGTTCTTC. This sequence encodes CAISVAPGSTSGSGNEQFF.

The gene calls are TRBV7-8 and TRBJ2-5, with D possibly TRBD1 on 6 matching bases. The CDR3 is made up of 13 amino acids. Germline V lookup: CDR1 SGHVS, CDR2 FQNEAQ. Deletions cut 1 base from V and 5 bases from J, with 8 bases between. The CDR3 reads CASSLDRVETQYF. For the CDR3, the DNA is TGTGCCAGCAGCTTAGACAGGGTGGAGACCCAGTACTTC.

This chain uses TRBV6-5 with TRBJ2-5, with D unresolved. Germline CDR1 and CDR2: MNHEY and SVGAGI. The CDR3 covers 15 residues. V was shortened by 3 bases and J by 2 bases, with 13 bases between the two germline ends. The CDR3 spells CASSYSWGTQETQYF. The CDR3 coding sequence is TGTGCCAGCAGTTATTCATGGGGTACTCAAGAGACCCAGTACTTC.

The rearrangement joins TRBV15 to TRBJ2-3; D tentatively fits TRBD1 or TRBD2 (5 bases each). The CDR3 extends over 15 amino acids. CDR1 and CDR2 (germline): LNHNV, YYDKDF (reference sequence). Trimming removed 2 bases from V and 6 bases from J, with 15 bases in between. For the CDR3, the DNA is TGTGCCACCAGCAGATGGGAAGGGGAGAGGGATACGCAGTATTTT. The encoded protein is CATSRWEGERDTQYF.

V gene TRBV5-4 combines with J gene TRBJ1-1; D ambiguous. Germline CDR1 and CDR2: SGHNT and YYREEE (reference sequence). V shed 0 bases and J shed 1 base, with 13 bases lying between them. This CDR3 has 16 amino acids. CDR3 nucleotides: TGTGCCAGCAGCTTGGTTGGTGAAGGACCGAACACTGAAGCTTTCTTT. Protein: CASSLVGEGPNTEAFF. The whole variable domain, remainder taken from reference TRBV5-4 and TRBJ1-1, is ETGVTQSPTHLIKTRGQQVTLRCSSQSGHNTVSWYQQALGQGPQFIFQYYREEENGRGNFPPRFSGLQFPNYSSELNVNALELDDSALYLCASSLVGEGPNTEAFFGQGTRLTVV.

This clone occurred a few times. The chain couples TRBV5-5 to TRBJ1-1, with 9 nucleotides matching TRBD1. Unmatched junction bases numbered 8, after V lost 4 bases and J lost 1 base. Per the germline V gene, CDR1 is SGHKS and CDR2 is YYEKEE (reference sequence). The CDR3 covers 16 residues. The CDR3 sequence is CASSRGTGTANTEAFF. The CDR3 bases are TGTGCCAGCAGCCGGGGGACAGGGACTGCGAACACTGAAGCTTTCTTT.

V and J are TRBV7-9 and TRBJ2-3; no firm D call. This CDR3 is built from 11 residues. V was cut by 8 bases and J by 2 bases, with 5 bases left in between. CDR1 and CDR2 from the germline V gene are SEHNR and FQNEAQ (reference sequence). The CDR3 loop reads CASLNTDTQYF. Written as DNA, the CDR3 is TGTGCCAGCTTAAACACAGATACGCAGTATTTT.

The sample holds a few counts of this clone. The chain couples TRBV29-1 to TRBJ2-7; maybe TRBD1 (6 bases). Trimming pared 2 bases from V and 6 bases from J, leaving 11 bases between. The CDR3 has 12 residues. Germline V gene data show CDR1 as SQVTM and CDR2 as ANQGSEA. The CDR3: CSVEIRGGEQYF. The CDR3 bases are TGCAGCGTTGAAATCAGGGGCGGCGAGCAGTACTTC.

About this clone itself: Other DNA sequences from this sample encode an identical CDR3 as well. This chain links TRBV29-1 with TRBJ2-7, with no clear D. Germline V gene lookup returns CDR1 SQVTM and CDR2 ANQGSEA. The CDR3 is made up of 12 amino acids. Trimming shortened V by 4 bases and J by 1 base, and 8 bases separated the two germline ends. CDR3 loop: CSVGQSSYEQYF. CDR3 in DNA: TGCAGCGTTGGCCAGAGTTCCTACGAGCAGTACTTC.

The chain couples TRBV7-9 to TRBJ2-3; TRBD2 aligns across 13 bases. In germline, CDR1 is SEHNR, CDR2 FQNEAQ (reference sequence). CDR3 length: 16 residues. Unmatched junction bases numbered 5, after V lost 4 bases and J lost 4 bases. The CDR3 bases are TGTGCCAGCAGCTCGGGACTAGCGGGGTCCTCAGATACGCAGTATTTT. It codes for CASSSGLAGSSDTQYF. Together with reference TRBV7-9 and TRBJ2-3, the CDR3 gives the full variable domain: DTGVSQNPRHKITKRGQNVTFRCDPISEHNRLYWYRQTLGQGPEFLTYFQNEAQLEKSRLLSDRFSAERPKGSFSTLEIQRTEQGDSAMYLCASSSGLAGSSDTQYFGPGTRLTVL.

The J gene is TRBJ1-1, the V gene TRBV29-1; 7 bases are shared with TRBD1. The CDR3 spans 14 residues. Looked up from germline, CDR1 is SQVTM and CDR2 is ANQGSEA. Unmatched junction bases numbered 6, after V lost 5 bases and J lost 0 bases. CDR3 region: CSVSYRGLNTEAFF. CDR3 sequence (DNA): TGCAGCGTTAGCTACAGGGGTCTGAACACTGAAGCTTTCTTT.

With respect to this clone: Other nucleotide sequences in the sample specify the same CDR3. The chain joins TRBV7-9 to TRBJ2-1; D unclear. V gave up 2 bases and J gave up 7 bases, with 6 bases separating them. The germline CDR1 and CDR2 sequences are SEHNR and FQNEAQ (reference sequence). This CDR3 spans 12 amino acids. The CDR3 loop reads CASSLNRNEQFF. In DNA, the CDR3 is TGTGCCAGCAGCTTAAATCGGAATGAGCAGTTCTTC.

V gene TRBV7-8 combines with J gene TRBJ1-2; tentatively, D is TRBD1 (5 bases). V was pared by 5 bases and J by 6 bases, with 13 bases between. The CDR3 spans 13 residues. Germline V gives CDR1 SGHVS, CDR2 FQNEAQ. CDR3 sequence: CASSRITGNGYTF. CDR3 bases: TGTGCCAGCAGCCGGATCACAGGAAATGGCTACACCTTC.

Only one count was recorded for this clone. The chain uses TRBV12-5 and TRBJ2-5; TRBD1 agrees at 7 bases. V lost 5 bases and J lost 5; bases outside the gene matches: 5. The CDR3 spans 13 residues. Germline V gene sequence: CDR1 LGHNT, CDR2 FRNRAP. The CDR3 sequence is CASGGTVLETQYF. The CDR3 DNA sequence: TGTGCTAGTGGTGGGACAGTCCTGGAGACCCAGTACTTC.

The rearrangement links TRBV4-1 to TRBJ2-7, with 9 nucleotides matching TRBD2. The CDR3 is 16 amino acids. V shed 3 bases and J 4 bases; nucleotides not matched to a gene: 10. Germline-derived CDR1 and CDR2 are MGHRA and YSYEKL. The CDR3 reads CASSHGRASGKYEQYF. CDR3 in DNA: TGCGCCAGCAGCCACGGTCGAGCTAGCGGGAAATACGAGCAGTACTTC.

V gene TRBV25-1 combines with J gene TRBJ2-4; D possibly corresponds to TRBD2 (5 bases). CDR1 is MGHDK and CDR2 is SYGVNS in the germline V gene. V lost 4 bases, J lost 3 bases, and 16 bases lay in between. The CDR3 consists of 16 residues. DNA for the CDR3: TGTGCCAGCAGTGCTTGGGCTCTGGGGAGCAAAAACATTCAGTACTTC. It specifies CASSAWALGSKNIQYF.

The chain has TRBV18 and TRBJ1-1, with D unclear. From germline, CDR1 is KGHSH and CDR2 LQKENI. This CDR3 spans 14 amino acids. Trimming cost V 0 bases and J 0 bases, with 5 bases left between them. The CDR3 region has the DNA TGTGCCAGCTCACCACCGTCGTTGAACACTGAAGCTTTCTTT. Its protein is CASSPPSLNTEAFF.

This clone turned up a few times. The V gene is TRBV4-2, the J gene TRBJ1-3; D gene unclear. V was shortened by 4 bases and J by 4 bases, with 8 bases between the two germline ends. Per germline, CDR1 LGHNA and CDR2 YNFKEQ. There are 13 residues in the CDR3. CDR3 sequence reads: CASSLGSGNTIYF. For the CDR3, the DNA is TGTGCCAGCAGCCTAGGTTCAGGAAACACCATATATTTT.